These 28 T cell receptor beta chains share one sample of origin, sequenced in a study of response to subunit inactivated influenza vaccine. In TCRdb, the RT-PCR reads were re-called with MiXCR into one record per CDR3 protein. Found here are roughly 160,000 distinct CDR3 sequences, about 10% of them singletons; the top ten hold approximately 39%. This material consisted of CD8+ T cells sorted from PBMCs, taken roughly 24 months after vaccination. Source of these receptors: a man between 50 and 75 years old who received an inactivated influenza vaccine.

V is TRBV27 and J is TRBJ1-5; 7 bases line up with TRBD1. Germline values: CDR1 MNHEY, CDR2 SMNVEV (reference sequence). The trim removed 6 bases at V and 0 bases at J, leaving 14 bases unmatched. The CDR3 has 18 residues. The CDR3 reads CASSQNSWDSFSNQPQHF. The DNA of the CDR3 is TGTGCCAGCAGCCAAAACTCCTGGGACAGTTTTAGCAATCAGCCCCAGCATTTT.

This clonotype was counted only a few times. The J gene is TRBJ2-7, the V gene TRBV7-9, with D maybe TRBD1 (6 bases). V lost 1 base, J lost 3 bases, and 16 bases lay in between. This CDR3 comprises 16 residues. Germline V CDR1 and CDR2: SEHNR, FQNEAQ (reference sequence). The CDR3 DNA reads TGTGCCAGCAGCTTAGAGATGGTTGGCAGGGGCTACGAGCAGTACTTC. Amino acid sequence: CASSLEMVGRGYEQYF. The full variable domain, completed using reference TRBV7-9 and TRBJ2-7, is DTGVSQNPRHKITKRGQNVTFRCDPISEHNRLYWYRQTLGQGPEFLTYFQNEAQLEKSRLLSDRFSAERPKGSFSTLEIQRTEQGDSAMYLCASSLEMVGRGYEQYFGPGTRLTVT.

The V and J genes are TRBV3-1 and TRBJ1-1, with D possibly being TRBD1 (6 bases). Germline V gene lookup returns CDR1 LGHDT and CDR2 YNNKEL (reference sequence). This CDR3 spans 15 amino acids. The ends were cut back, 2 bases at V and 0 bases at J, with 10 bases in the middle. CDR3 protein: CASSQQGHLNTEAFF. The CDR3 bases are TGTGCCAGCAGCCAACAGGGACACTTGAACACTGAAGCTTTCTTT.

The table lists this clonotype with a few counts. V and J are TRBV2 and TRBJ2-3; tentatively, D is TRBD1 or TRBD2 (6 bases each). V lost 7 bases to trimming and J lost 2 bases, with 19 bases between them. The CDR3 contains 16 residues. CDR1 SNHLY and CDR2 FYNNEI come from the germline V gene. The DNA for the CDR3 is TGTGCCAGCAATTCACGGGGGCGCGGGGTCACAGATACGCAGTATTTT. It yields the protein CASNSRGRGVTDTQYF. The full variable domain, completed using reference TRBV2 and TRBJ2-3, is EPEVTQTPSHQVTQMGQEVILRCVPISNHLYFYWYRQILGQKVEFLVSFYNNEISEKSEIFDDQFSVERPDGSNFTLKIRSTKLEDSAMYFCASNSRGRGVTDTQYFGPGTRLTVL.

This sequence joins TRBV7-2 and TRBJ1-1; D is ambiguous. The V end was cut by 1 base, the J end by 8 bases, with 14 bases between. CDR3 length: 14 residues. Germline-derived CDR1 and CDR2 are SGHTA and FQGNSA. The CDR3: CASSLGPRTGEAFF. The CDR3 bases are TGTGCCAGCAGCTTAGGTCCCCGAACCGGGGAAGCTTTCTTT.

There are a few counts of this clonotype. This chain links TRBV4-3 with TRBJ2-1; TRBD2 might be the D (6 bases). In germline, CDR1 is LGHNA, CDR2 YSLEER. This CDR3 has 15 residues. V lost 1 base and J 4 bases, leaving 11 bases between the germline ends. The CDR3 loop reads CASSQAGAEYNEQFF. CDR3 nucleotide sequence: TGCGCCAGCAGCCAAGCGGGAGCGGAGTACAATGAGCAGTTCTTC.

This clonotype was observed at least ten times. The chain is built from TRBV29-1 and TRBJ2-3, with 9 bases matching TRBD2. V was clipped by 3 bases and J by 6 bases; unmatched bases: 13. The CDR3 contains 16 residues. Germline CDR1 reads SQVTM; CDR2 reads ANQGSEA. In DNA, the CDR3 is TGCAGCGTTGATGGGGTTGCGGGAGGGCCTCCTGATACGCAGTATTTT. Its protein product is CSVDGVAGGPPDTQYF.

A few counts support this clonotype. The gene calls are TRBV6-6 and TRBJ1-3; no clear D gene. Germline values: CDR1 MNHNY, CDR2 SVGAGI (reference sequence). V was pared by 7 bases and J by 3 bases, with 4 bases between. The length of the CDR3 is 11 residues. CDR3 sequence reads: CASIGGNTIYF. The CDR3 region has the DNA TGTGCCAGCATTGGTGGAAACACCATATATTTT.

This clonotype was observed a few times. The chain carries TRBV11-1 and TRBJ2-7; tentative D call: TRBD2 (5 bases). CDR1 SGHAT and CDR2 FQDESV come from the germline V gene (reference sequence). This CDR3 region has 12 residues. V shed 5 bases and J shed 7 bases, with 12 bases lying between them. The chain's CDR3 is CASSPLRGEQYF. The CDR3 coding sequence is TGTGCCAGCAGCCCACTTCGCGGGGAGCAGTACTTC.

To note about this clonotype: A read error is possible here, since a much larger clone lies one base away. CDR3 in amino acids: CASSPVGREVHNEQFF. Written as DNA, the CDR3 is TGTGCCAGCAGCCCTGTCGGGAGGGAGGTTCACAATGAGCAGTTCTTC. The genes are TRBV4-2 and TRBJ2-1; 8 bases match TRBD2. V shed 4 bases and J 5 bases; nucleotides not matched to a gene: 10. The CDR3 is 16 residues long. Germline V gives CDR1 LGHNA, CDR2 YNFKEQ.

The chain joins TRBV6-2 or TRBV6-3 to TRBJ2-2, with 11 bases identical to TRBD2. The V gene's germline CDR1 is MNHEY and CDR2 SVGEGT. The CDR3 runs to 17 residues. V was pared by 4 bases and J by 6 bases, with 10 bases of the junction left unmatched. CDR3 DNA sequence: TGTGCCAGCAGTTCCCTAGCGGGAGGCGCCATATCCGGGGAGCTGTTTTTT. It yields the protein CASSSLAGGAISGELFF.

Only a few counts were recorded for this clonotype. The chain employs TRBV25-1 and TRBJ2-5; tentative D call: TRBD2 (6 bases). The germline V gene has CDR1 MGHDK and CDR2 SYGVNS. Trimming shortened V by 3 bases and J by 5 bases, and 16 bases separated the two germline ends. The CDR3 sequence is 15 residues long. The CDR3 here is CASSDSREFQETQYF. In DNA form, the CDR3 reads TGTGCCAGCAGTGATTCCCGGGAGTTTCAGGAGACCCAGTACTTC.

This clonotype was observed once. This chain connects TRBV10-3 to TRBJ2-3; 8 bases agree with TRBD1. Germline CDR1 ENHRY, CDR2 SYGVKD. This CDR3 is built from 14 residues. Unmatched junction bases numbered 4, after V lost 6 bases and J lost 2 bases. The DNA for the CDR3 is TGTGCCATCAGCGGACAGGGCCTCACAGATACGCAGTATTTT. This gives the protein CAISGQGLTDTQYF.

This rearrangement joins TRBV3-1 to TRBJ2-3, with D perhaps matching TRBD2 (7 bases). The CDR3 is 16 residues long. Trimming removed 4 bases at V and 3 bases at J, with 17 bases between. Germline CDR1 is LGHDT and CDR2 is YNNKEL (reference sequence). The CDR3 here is CASSPRGGGPTDTQYF. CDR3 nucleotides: TGTGCCAGCAGCCCAAGGGGGGGAGGGCCAACAGATACGCAGTATTTT.

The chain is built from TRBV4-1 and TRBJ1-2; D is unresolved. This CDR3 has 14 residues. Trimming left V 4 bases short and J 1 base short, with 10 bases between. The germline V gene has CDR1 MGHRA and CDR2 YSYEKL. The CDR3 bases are TGCGCCAGCAGCCGAATTAGAGATAACTATGGCTACACCTTC. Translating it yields CASSRIRDNYGYTF.

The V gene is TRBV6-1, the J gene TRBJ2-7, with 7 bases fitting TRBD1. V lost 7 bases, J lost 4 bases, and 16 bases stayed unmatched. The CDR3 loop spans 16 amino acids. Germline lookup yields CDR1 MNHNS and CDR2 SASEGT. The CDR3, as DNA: TGTGCCAGCACGGGGCCCGGACAGGTTGGACCTTACGAGCAGTACTTC. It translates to CASTGPGQVGPYEQYF.

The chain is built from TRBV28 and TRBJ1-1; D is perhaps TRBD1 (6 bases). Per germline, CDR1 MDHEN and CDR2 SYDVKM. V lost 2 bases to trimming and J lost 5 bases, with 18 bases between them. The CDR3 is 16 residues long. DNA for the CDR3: TGTGCCAGCAGTTTACCTCCCAGGGGCGGTGAGACTGAAGCTTTCTTT. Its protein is CASSLPPRGGETEAFF.

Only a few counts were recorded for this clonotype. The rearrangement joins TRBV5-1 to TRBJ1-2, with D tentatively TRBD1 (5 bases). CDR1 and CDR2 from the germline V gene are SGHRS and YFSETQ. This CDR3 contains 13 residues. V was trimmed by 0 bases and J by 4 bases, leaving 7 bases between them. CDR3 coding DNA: TGCGCCAGCAGCTTGGAGCAGGGCTATGGCTACACCTTC. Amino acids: CASSLEQGYGYTF.

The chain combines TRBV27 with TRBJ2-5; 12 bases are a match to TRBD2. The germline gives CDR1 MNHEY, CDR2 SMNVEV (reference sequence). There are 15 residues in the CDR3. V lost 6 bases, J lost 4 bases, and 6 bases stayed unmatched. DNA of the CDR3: TGTGCCAGCAGCCCTGGACTAGCGGGATTAGAGACCCAGTACTTC. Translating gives CASSPGLAGLETQYF.

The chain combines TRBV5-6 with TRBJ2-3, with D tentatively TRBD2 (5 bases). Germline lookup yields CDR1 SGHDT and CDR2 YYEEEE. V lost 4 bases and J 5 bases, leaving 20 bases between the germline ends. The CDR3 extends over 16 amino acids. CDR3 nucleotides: TGTGCCAGCAGCACCCCGGAGGTCGCACAAGGAGATACGCAGTATTTT. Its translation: CASSTPEVAQGDTQYF. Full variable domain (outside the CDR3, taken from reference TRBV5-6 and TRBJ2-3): DAGVTQSPTHLIKTRGQQVTLRCSPKSGHDTVSWYQQALGQGPQFIFQYYEEEERQRGNFPDRFSGHQFPNYSSELNVNALLLGDSALYLCASSTPEVAQGDTQYFGPGTRLTVL.

The CDR3 sequence: CSARDPLAGASEQYF. The CDR3 DNA sequence: TGCAGTGCTAGAGATCCCCTAGCGGGAGCTTCAGAGCAGTACTTC. J is TRBJ2-7 and V is TRBV20-1; TRBD2 agrees at 10 bases. CDR1 is DFQATT, CDR2 SNEGSKA, per germline (reference sequence). V lost 0 bases to trimming and J lost 7 bases; unmatched junction nucleotides: 9. This CDR3 is 15 amino acids long.

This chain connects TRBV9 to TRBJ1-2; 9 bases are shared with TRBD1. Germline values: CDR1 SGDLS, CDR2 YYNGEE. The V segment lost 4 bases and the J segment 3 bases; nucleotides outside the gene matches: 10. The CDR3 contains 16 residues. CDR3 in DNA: TGTGCCAGCAGCCCCCAGAGGGACAGGGAATACTATGGCTACACCTTC. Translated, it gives CASSPQRDREYYGYTF.

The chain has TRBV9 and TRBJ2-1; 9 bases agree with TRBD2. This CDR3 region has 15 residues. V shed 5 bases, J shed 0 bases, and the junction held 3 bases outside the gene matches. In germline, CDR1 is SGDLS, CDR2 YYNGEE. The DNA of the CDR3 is TGTGCCAGCAGTGCTAGCGGGGTCTCCTACAATGAGCAGTTCTTC. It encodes CASSASGVSYNEQFF.

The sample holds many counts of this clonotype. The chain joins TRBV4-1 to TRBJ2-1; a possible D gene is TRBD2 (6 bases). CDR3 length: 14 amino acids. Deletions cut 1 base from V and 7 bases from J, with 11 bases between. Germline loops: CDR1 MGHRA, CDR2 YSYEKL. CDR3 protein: CASSQASRGNEQFF. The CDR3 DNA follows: TGCGCCAGCAGCCAAGCTTCACGGGGGAATGAGCAGTTCTTC.

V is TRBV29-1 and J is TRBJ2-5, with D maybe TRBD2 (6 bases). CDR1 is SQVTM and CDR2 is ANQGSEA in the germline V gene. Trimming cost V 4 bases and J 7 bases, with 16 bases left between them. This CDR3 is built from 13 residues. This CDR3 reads CSVVGRGEVTQYF. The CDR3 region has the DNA TGCAGCGTTGTGGGGCGCGGGGAGGTGACCCAGTACTTC.

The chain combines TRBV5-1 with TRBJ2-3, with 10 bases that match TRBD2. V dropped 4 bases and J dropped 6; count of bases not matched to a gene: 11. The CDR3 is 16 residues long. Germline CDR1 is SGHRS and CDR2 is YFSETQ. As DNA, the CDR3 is TGCGCCAGCAGCCACGTACTAGCGGGGTTCTCTGATACGCAGTATTTT. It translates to CASSHVLAGFSDTQYF.

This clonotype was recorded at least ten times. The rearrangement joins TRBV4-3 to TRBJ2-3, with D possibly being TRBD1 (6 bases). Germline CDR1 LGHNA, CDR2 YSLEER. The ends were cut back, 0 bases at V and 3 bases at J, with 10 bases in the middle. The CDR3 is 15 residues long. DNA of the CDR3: TGCGCCAGCAGCCAAGATGGTACAGGGACAGATACGCAGTATTTT. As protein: CASSQDGTGTDTQYF.

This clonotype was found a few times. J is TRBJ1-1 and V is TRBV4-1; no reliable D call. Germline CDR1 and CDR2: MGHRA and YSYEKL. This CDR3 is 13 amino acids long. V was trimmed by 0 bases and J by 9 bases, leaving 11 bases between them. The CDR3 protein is CASSQDREPQAFF. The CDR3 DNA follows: TGCGCCAGCAGCCAAGATAGGGAGCCCCAAGCTTTCTTT.